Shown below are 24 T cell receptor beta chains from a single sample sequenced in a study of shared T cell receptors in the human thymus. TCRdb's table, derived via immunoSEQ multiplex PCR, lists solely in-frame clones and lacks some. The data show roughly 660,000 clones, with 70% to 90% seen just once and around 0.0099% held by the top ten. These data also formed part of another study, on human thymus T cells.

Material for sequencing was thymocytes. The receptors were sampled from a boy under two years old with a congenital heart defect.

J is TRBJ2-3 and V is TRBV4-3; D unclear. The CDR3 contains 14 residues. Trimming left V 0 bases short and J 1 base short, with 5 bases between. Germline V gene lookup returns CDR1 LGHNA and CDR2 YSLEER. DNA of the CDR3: TGCGCCAGCAGCCAAGAACGGGGCACAGATACGCAGTATTTT. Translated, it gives CASSQERGTDTQYF.

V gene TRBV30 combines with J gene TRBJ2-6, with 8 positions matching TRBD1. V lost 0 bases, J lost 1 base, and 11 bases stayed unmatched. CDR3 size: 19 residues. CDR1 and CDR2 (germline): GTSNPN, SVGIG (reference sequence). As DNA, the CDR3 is TGTGCCTGGAGTGTGGGCGGACAGGGTGAAGGATCTGGGGCCAACGTCCTGACTTTC. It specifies CAWSVGGQGEGSGANVLTF.

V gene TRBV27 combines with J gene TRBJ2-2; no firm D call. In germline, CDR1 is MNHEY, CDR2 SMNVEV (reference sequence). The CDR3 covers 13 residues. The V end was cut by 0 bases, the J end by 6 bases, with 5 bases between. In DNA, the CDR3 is TGTGCCAGCAGTTTATCGGCGGCCGGGGAGCTGTTTTTT. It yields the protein CASSLSAAGELFF.

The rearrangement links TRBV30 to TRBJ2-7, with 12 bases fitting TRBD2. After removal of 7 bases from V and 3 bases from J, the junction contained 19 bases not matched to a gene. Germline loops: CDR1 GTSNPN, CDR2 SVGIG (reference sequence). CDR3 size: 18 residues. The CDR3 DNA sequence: TGTGCCTCTGAACCACCGGGACTAGCGGGTCTCAGGATCTACGAGCAGTACTTC. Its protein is CASEPPGLAGLRIYEQYF.

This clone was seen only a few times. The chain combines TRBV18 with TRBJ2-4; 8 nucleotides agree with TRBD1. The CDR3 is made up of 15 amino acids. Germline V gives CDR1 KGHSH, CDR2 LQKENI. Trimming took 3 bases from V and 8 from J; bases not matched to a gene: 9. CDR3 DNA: TGTGCCAGCTCACCCCCAGGGGGCAAGAGAGACATTCAGTACTTC. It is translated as CASSPPGGKRDIQYF.

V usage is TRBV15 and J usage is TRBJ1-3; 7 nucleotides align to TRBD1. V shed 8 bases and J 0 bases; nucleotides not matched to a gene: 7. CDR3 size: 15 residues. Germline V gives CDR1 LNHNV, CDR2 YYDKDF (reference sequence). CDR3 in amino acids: CATSSDRRSGNTIYF. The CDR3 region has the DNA TGTGCCACCTCTTCGGACAGGCGCTCTGGAAACACCATATATTTT.

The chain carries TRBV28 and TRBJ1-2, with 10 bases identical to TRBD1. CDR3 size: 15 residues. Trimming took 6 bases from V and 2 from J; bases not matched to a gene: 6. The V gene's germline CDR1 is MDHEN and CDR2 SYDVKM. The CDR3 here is CASSTEGQGNYGYTF. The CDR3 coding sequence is TGTGCCAGCAGCACTGAGGGACAGGGGAACTATGGCTACACCTTC.

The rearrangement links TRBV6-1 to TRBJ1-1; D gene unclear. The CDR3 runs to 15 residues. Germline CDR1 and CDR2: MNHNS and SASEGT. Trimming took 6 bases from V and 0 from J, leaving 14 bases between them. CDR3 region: CASSEHLIMNTEAFF. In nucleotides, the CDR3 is TGTGCCAGCAGCGAACACTTAATTATGAACACTGAAGCTTTCTTT.

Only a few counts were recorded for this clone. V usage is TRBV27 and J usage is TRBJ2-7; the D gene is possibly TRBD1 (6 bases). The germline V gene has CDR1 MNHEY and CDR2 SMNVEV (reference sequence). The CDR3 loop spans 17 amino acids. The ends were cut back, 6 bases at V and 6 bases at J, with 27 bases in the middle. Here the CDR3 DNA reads TGTGCCAGCAGCCCCTCCCCCCTCGGGCCGCAGGGGCCCGAGCAGTACTTC. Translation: CASSPSPLGPQGPEQYF.

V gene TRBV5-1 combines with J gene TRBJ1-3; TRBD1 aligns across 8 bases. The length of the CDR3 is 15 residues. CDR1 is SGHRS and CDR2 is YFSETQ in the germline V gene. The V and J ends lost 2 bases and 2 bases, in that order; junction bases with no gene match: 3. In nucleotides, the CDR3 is TGCGCCAGCAGCTTAACAGGGGGAACTGGAAACACCATATATTTT. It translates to CASSLTGGTGNTIYF.

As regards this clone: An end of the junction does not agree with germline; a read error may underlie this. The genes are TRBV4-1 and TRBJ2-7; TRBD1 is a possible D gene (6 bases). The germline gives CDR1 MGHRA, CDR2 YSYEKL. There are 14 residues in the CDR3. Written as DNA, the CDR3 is TGCGCCAGCAGCCAGGGACAAAGCTCCCACGAGCAGTACTTC. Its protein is CASSQGQSSHEQYF.

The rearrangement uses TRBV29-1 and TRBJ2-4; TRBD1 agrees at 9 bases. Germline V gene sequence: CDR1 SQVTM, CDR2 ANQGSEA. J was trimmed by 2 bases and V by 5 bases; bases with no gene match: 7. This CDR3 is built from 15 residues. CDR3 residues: CSVSGQGRPKNIQYF. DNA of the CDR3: TGCAGCGTTTCAGGACAGGGGAGACCCAAAAACATTCAGTACTTC.

The chain's CDR3 is CASSYNSEVGPRNEQFF. CDR3 nucleotides: TGTGCCAGCAGTTACAATAGTGAGGTCGGCCCTCGGAATGAGCAGTTCTTC. V and J are TRBV5-8 and TRBJ2-1; no firm D call. V lost 5 bases, J lost 7 bases, and 25 bases lay in between. Germline CDR1 and CDR2: SGHTS and YDEGEE. There are 17 residues in the CDR3.

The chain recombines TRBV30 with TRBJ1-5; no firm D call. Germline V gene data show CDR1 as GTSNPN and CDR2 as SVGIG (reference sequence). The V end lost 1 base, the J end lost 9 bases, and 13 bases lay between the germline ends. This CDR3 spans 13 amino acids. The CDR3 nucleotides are TGTGCCTGGAGTGAAGCACGGTGGGCGCCCCAGCATTTT. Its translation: CAWSEARWAPQHF. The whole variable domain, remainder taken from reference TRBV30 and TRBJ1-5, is SQTIHQWPATLVQPVGSPLSLECTVEGTSNPNLYWYRQAAGRGLQLLFYSVGIGQISSEVPQNLSASRPQDRQFILSSKKLLLSDSGFYLCAWSEARWAPQHFGDGTRLSIL.

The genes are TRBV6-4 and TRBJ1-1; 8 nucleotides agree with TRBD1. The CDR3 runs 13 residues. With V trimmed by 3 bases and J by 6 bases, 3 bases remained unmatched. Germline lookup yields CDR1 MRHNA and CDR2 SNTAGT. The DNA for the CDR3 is TGTGCCAGCAGTGAGGACAGGGATTCTGAAGCTTTCTTT. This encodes CASSEDRDSEAFF.

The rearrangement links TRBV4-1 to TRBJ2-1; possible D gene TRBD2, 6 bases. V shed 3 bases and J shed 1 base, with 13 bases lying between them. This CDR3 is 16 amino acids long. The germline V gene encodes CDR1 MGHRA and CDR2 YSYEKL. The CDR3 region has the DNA TGCGCCAGCAGCCAGAGACTAGGCGGTTCCTACAATGAGCAGTTCTTC. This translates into CASSQRLGGSYNEQFF.

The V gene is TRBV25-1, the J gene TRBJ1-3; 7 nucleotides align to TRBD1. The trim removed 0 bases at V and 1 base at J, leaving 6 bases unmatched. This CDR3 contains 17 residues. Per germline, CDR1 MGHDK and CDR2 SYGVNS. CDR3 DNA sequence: TGTGCCAGCAGTGAATACGTAGGGGGCCCGTCTGGAAACACCATATATTTT. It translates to CASSEYVGGPSGNTIYF. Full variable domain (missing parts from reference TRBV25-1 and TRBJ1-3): EADIYQTPRYLVIGTGKKITLECSQTMGHDKMYWYQQDPGMELHLIHYSYGVNSTEKGDLSSESTVSRIRTEHFPLTLESARPSHTSQYLCASSEYVGGPSGNTIYFGEGSWLTVV.

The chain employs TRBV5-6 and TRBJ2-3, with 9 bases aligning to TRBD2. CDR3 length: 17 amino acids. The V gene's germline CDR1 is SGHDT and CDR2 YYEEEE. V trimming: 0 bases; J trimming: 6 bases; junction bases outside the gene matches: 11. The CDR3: CASSLGGGLAGFDTQYF. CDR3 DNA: TGTGCCAGCAGCTTGGGGGGTGGGCTAGCGGGATTCGATACGCAGTATTTT.

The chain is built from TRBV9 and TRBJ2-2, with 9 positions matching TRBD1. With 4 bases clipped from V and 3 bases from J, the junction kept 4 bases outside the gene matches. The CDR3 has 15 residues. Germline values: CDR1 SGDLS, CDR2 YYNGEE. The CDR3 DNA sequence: TGTGCCAGCAGCCCCCGACAGGGGGACACCGGGGAGCTGTTTTTT. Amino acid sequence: CASSPRQGDTGELFF.

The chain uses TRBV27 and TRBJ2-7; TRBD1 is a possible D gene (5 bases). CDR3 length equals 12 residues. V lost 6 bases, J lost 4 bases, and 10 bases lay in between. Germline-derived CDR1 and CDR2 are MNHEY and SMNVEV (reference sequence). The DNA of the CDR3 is TGTGCCAGCAGAAAAGGGGCTTACGAGCAGTACTTC. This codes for CASRKGAYEQYF.

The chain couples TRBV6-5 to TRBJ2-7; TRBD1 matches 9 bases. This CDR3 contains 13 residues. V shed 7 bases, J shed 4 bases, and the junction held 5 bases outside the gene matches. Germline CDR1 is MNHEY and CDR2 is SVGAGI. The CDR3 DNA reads TGTGCCAGCACGCACAGGGGGCTGTACGAGCAGTACTTC. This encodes CASTHRGLYEQYF.

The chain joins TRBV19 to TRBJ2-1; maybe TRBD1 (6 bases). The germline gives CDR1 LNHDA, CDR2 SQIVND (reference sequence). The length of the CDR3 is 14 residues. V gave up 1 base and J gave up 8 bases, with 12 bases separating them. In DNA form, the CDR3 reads TGTGCCAGTAGTATAGTACCAGGGGCGGATGAGCAGTTCTTC. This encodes CASSIVPGADEQFF.

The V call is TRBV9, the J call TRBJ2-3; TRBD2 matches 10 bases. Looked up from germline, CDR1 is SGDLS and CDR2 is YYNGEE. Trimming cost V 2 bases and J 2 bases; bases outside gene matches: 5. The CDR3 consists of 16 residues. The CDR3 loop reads CASSVSLAGYTDTQYF. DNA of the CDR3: TGTGCCAGCAGCGTTTCACTAGCGGGATACACAGATACGCAGTATTTT.

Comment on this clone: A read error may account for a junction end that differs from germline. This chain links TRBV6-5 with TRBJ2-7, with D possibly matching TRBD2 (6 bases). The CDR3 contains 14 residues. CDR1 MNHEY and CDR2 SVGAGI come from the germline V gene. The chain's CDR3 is CASSDSGSSYEQYF. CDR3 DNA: TGTGCCAGCAGTGACTCCGGGAGCTCCTACGAGCAGTACTTC.